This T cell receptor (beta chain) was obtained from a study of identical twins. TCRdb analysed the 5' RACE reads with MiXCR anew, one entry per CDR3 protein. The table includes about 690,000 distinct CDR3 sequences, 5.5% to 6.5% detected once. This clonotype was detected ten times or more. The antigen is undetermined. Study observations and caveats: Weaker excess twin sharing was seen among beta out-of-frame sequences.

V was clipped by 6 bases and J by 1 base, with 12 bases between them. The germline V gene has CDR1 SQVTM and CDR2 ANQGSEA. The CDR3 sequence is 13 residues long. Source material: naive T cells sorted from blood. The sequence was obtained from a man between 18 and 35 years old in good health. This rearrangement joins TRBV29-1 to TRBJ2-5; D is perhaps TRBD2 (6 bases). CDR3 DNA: TGCAGCGTCATGGGGGGTGGCCAAGAGACCCAGTACTTC. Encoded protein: CSVMGGGQETQYF.